The 20 T cell receptor beta chains below all came from one sample that was sequenced in a study of cytomegalovirus exposure and HLA in healthy donors. The PCR employed 60 Vbeta primers together with 13 Jbeta primers. Profiling relied on immunoSEQ multiplex PCR, and the TCRdb table lists in-frame clones only, not all of them. The sample includes around 190,000 clones, approximately 70% of them seen just once. The sample consisted of PBMCs. These receptors originate from a young woman in good health and CMV-seropositive.

This clone was observed once. The chain combines TRBV10-2 with TRBJ2-2, with TRBD2 matching over 11 bases. With V trimmed by 5 bases and J by 6 bases, 5 bases remained unmatched. CDR1 and CDR2 from the germline V gene are WSHSY and SAAADI. This CDR3 spans 15 amino acids. CDR3: CASSRSSGRPGELFF. CDR3 DNA sequence: TGCGCCAGCAGTCGGTCTAGCGGGAGGCCCGGGGAGCTGTTTTTT.

The chain links TRBV29-1 to TRBJ2-1, with TRBD2 matching over 7 bases. This CDR3 spans 14 amino acids. Germline V gene sequence: CDR1 SQVTM, CDR2 ANQGSEA. V lost 3 bases and J lost 4; bases outside the gene matches: 6. This CDR3 reads CSVESSGVYNEQFF. As DNA, the CDR3 is TGCAGCGTTGAGTCCAGCGGGGTTTACAATGAGCAGTTCTTC.

This chain uses TRBV6-1 with TRBJ2-7, with TRBD1 matching 9 bases. The CDR3 length is 16 residues. Unmatched junction bases numbered 11, after V lost 3 bases and J lost 5 bases. From germline, CDR1 is MNHNS and CDR2 SASEGT. CDR3 sequence reads: CASSEPPGTGNDEQYF. The CDR3 DNA sequence: TGTGCCAGCAGTGAGCCCCCGGGGACAGGGAACGACGAGCAGTACTTC.

The rearrangement joins TRBV27 to TRBJ2-5; 7 bases fit TRBD2. The J call is uncertain, as TRBJ2-7 better fits the DNA end. This CDR3 is built from 14 residues. Germline V CDR1 and CDR2: MNHEY, SMNVEV (reference sequence). For the CDR3, the DNA is TGTGCCAGCAGTTTTGGCGGGAGCGGATACGAGCAGTACTTC. This translates into CASSFGGSGYEQYF.

J is TRBJ2-7 and V is TRBV29-1, with 11 bases lining up with TRBD2. Germline values: CDR1 SQVTM, CDR2 ANQGSEA. The CDR3 is 14 residues long. With 1 base clipped from V and 6 bases from J, the junction kept 5 bases outside the gene matches. CDR3 amino acids: CSVEGLAGKGEQYF. CDR3 sequence (DNA): TGCAGCGTTGAAGGACTAGCGGGAAAGGGCGAGCAGTACTTC.

J is TRBJ2-1 and V is TRBV5-5, with 8 bases identical to TRBD1. This CDR3 is built from 15 residues. Germline trimming cut 4 bases from V and 7 bases from J; bases unmatched to any gene: 10. Germline values: CDR1 SGHKS, CDR2 YYEKEE (reference sequence). In DNA, the CDR3 is TGTGCCAGCAGCAGAGGTGGACAGGGTACAAATGAGCAGTTCTTC. Protein: CASSRGGQGTNEQFF. Drawing the rest from reference TRBV5-5 and TRBJ2-1, the complete variable domain is DAGVTQSPTHLIKTRGQQVTLRCSPISGHKSVSWYQQVLGQGPQFIFQYYEKEERGRGNFPDRFSARQFPNYSSELNVNALLLGDSALYLCASSRGGQGTNEQFFGPGTRLTVL.

The V call is TRBV5-1, the J call TRBJ1-2; weak D call: TRBD1 (5 bases). The V and J ends lost 2 bases and 5 bases respectively, with 10 bases between them. The CDR3 runs 13 residues. Germline lookup yields CDR1 SGHRS and CDR2 YFSETQ. In DNA, the CDR3 is TGCGCCAGCAGCTTAGGGGAAGGGTATGGCTACACCTTC. It translates to CASSLGEGYGYTF.

As concerns this clone: One junction end disagrees with the germline gene, perhaps due to a read error. Different DNA sequences within this sample yield the same CDR3. The rearrangement uses TRBV27 and TRBJ1-1; D is possibly TRBD1 (5 bases). The CDR3 contains 15 residues. Germline V lookup: CDR1 MNHEY, CDR2 SMNVEV (reference sequence). The CDR3 nucleotides read TGTGCTAGCAGTTTGTCAGGGTGGGCGAACACTGAAGCTTTCTTT. Translating gives CASSLSGWANTEAFF.

The chain joins TRBV27 to TRBJ2-7, with 10 bases lining up with TRBD2. Unmatched junction bases numbered 6, after V lost 0 bases and J lost 4 bases. Germline V lookup: CDR1 MNHEY, CDR2 SMNVEV (reference sequence). The length of the CDR3 is 16 residues. The CDR3 DNA is TGTGCCAGCAGTTTATCACGGCTAGCGGGAGCTTACGAGCAGTACTTC. Amino acids: CASSLSRLAGAYEQYF.

This chain joins TRBV27 and TRBJ2-7, with TRBD2 matching over 13 bases. The CDR3 has 16 residues. J gave up 2 bases and V 8 bases, and 9 bases lay outside the gene matches. The germline CDR1 and CDR2 sequences are MNHEY and SMNVEV (reference sequence). This CDR3 is CASQSTTSGRAYEQYF. The CDR3 coding sequence is TGTGCCAGCCAAAGTACCACTAGCGGGAGGGCCTACGAGCAGTACTTC.

The chain uses TRBV2 and TRBJ2-7; tentatively, D is TRBD1 (5 bases). V gave up 7 bases and J gave up 5 bases, with 9 bases separating them. CDR3 length: 11 residues. CDR1 and CDR2 from the germline V gene are SNHLY and FYNNEI. As DNA, the CDR3 is TGTGCCAGCACCAGGGTCAACGAGCAGTACTTC. This sequence encodes CASTRVNEQYF.

The chain has TRBV5-1 and TRBJ1-5; TRBD1 agrees at 10 bases. Germline CDR1 and CDR2: SGHRS and YFSETQ. This CDR3 spans 16 amino acids. With V trimmed by 0 bases and J by 1 base, 1 base remained unmatched. This CDR3 is CASSLGTGGSNQPQHF. The CDR3 region has the DNA TGCGCCAGCAGCTTGGGGACAGGGGGAAGCAATCAGCCCCAGCATTTT.

This clone came up once. The chain has TRBV5-1 and TRBJ2-3, with 9 bases aligning to TRBD2. This CDR3 contains 14 residues. Germline values: CDR1 SGHRS, CDR2 YFSETQ. The V segment lost 6 bases and the J segment 4 bases; nucleotides outside the gene matches: 6. CDR3 DNA: TGCGCCAGCACCACTGGCGGGAGGGCAGATACGCAGTATTTT. Translating it yields CASTTGGRADTQYF.

The chain uses TRBV10-1 and TRBJ2-2; D gene ambiguous. Between the trimmed V and J ends, which lost 4 bases and 2 bases, there was a span of 11 bases. The CDR3 runs 15 residues. Germline V gene sequence: CDR1 WNHNN, CDR2 SYGVQD (reference sequence). The CDR3, as DNA: TGCGCCAGCAGTGGACACCGTTTAAACACCGGGGAGCTGTTTTTT. It translates to CASSGHRLNTGELFF.

The chain joins TRBV5-1 to TRBJ2-1, with D possibly being TRBD2 (6 bases). Trimming left V 4 bases short and J 3 bases short, with 14 bases between. CDR3 length: 15 amino acids. Germline CDR1 reads SGHRS; CDR2 reads YFSETQ. The CDR3 region has the DNA TGCGCCAGCAGCACGGGACTTCGAGACTACAATGAGCAGTTCTTC. Protein: CASSTGLRDYNEQFF.

This chain links TRBV27 with TRBJ2-1; 11 bases map to TRBD2. Losses at the gene ends were 6 bases for V and 3 bases for J; bases not matched to a gene: 7. This CDR3 region has 16 residues. Germline V lookup: CDR1 MNHEY, CDR2 SMNVEV (reference sequence). CDR3 residues: CASSDRLAGIYNEQFF. In DNA form, the CDR3 reads TGTGCCAGCAGCGACAGACTAGCGGGGATCTACAATGAGCAGTTCTTC.

CDR3 protein: CASSSGLAGVNEQFF. In DNA, the CDR3 is TGTGCCAGTAGTTCGGGACTAGCGGGAGTCAATGAGCAGTTCTTC. The genes are TRBV19 and TRBJ2-1; 14 bases agree with TRBD2. The V gene's germline CDR1 is LNHDA and CDR2 SQIVND (reference sequence). The CDR3 length is 15 residues. Losses at the gene ends were 5 bases for V and 6 bases for J; bases not matched to a gene: 3.

The CDR3 region is CASSLRRDRGSGNTIYF. In nucleotides, the CDR3 is TGTGCCAGCAGTTTGCGGCGGGACAGGGGTTCTGGAAACACCATATATTTT. V usage is TRBV28 and J usage is TRBJ1-3; 10 positions agree with TRBD1. Germline CDR1 reads MDHEN; CDR2 reads SYDVKM. V shed 3 bases, J shed 1 base, and the junction held 6 bases outside the gene matches. This CDR3 contains 17 residues.

The chain has TRBV4-2 and TRBJ2-5; possibly TRBD2 for D (6 bases). There are 20 residues in the CDR3. Germline V gene lookup returns CDR1 LGHNA and CDR2 YNFKEQ. The V end lost 4 bases, the J end lost 2 bases, and 29 bases lay between the germline ends. The chain's CDR3 is CASSPSRWRRGSGLQETQYF. The DNA of the CDR3 is TGTGCCAGCAGCCCAAGCCGGTGGAGACGGGGTAGCGGACTACAAGAGACCCAGTACTTC.

This clone was counted only a few times. The J gene is TRBJ2-6, the V gene TRBV28, with unresolved D. CDR1 is MDHEN, CDR2 SYDVKM, per germline. The V end lost 6 bases, the J end lost 0 bases, and 9 bases lay between the germline ends. This CDR3 comprises 15 residues. The CDR3 DNA follows: TGTGCCAGCAGCTCCCCGGTCTCTGGGGCCAACGTCCTGACTTTC. Translating gives CASSSPVSGANVLTF.